This TCR beta chain stems from a study of graft-versus-host responses after intestinal transplantation. TCRdb keeps only in-frame clones here, not all; method: immunoSEQ multiplex PCR. This table has 55,000 to 70,000 clones, around 90% appearing once. CDR1 MGHRA and CDR2 YSYEKL come from the germline V gene. This CDR3 is 14 amino acids long. Trimming shortened V by 0 bases and J by 5 bases, and 10 bases separated the two germline ends. The V and J genes are TRBV4-1 and TRBJ1-2; unclear D gene. This specimen consisted of PBMCs, obtained roughly 120 days after intestinal transplantation. The sequence was collected from a human patient who received an intestinal transplant, so some T cells may come from the graft donor. The CDR3 here is CASSQEVVGYGYTF. The CDR3 coding sequence is TGCGCCAGCAGCCAAGAAGTAGTGGGGTATGGCTACACCTTC.